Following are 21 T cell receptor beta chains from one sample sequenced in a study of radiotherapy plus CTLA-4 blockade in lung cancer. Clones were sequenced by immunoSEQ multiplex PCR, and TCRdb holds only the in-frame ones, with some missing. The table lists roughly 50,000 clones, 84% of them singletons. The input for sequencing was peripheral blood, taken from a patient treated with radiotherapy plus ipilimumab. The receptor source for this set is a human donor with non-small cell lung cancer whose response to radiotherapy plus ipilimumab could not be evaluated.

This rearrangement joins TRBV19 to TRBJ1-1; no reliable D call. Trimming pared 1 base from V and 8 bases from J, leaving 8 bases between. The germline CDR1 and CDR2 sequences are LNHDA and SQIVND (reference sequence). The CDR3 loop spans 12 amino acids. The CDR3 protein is CASSIAAGEAFF. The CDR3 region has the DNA TGTGCCAGTAGTATAGCGGCAGGCGAAGCTTTCTTT.

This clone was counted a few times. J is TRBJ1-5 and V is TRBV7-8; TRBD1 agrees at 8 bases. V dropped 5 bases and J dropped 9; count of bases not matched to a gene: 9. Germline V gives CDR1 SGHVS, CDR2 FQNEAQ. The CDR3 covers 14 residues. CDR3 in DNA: TGTGCCAGCAGCCTGGGACAGGCGGATCGGCCCCAGCATTTT. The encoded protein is CASSLGQADRPQHF.

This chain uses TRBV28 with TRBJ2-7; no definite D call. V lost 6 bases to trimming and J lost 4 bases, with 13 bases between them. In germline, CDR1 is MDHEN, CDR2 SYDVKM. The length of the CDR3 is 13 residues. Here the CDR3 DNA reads TGTGCCAGCAGGGTCAGCGCACTGTACGAGCAGTACTTC. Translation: CASRVSALYEQYF.

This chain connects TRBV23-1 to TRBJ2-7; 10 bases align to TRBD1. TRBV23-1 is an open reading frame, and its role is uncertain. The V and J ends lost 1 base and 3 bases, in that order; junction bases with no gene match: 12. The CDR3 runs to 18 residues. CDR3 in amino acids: CASSQLASTGGPFYEQYF. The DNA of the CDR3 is TGCGCCAGCAGTCAATTAGCCTCGACAGGGGGCCCTTTCTACGAGCAGTACTTC.

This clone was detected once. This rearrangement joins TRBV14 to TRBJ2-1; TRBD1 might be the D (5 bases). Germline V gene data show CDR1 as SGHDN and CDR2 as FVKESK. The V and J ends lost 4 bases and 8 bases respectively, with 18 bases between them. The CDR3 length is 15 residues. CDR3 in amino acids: CASSPWGSSRDEQFF. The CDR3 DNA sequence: TGTGCCAGCAGCCCGTGGGGCTCTAGTCGGGATGAGCAGTTCTTC.

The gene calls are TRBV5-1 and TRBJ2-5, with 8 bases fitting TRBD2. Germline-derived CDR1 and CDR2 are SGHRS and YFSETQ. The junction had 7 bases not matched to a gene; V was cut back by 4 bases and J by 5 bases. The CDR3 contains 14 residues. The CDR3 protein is CASSRGGARETQYF. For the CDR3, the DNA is TGCGCCAGCAGCCGGGGGGGGGCGAGGGAGACCCAGTACTTC.

CDR3 nucleotide sequence: TGTGCCAGTAGTATAAGACGGGGTTCGGCTGGAAACACCATATATTTT. It specifies CASSIRRGSAGNTIYF. V gene TRBV19 combines with J gene TRBJ1-3, with D hard to call. The CDR3 runs to 16 residues. V lost 2 bases to trimming and J lost 2 bases, with 13 bases between them. Germline loops: CDR1 LNHDA, CDR2 SQIVND (reference sequence).

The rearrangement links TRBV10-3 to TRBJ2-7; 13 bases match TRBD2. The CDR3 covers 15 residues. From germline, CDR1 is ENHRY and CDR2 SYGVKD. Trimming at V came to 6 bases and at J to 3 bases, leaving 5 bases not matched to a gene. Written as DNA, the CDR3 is TGTGCCATCAGCCAGGGACTAGCGGGAAACTACGAGCAGTACTTC. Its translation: CAISQGLAGNYEQYF.

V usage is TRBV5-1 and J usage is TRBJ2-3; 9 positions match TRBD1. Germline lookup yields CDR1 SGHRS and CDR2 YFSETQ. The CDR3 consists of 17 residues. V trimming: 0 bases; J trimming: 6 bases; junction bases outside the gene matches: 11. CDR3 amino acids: CASSLVVTGTGTDTQYF. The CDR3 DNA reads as TGCGCCAGCAGCTTGGTCGTGACCGGGACAGGGACCGATACGCAGTATTTT.

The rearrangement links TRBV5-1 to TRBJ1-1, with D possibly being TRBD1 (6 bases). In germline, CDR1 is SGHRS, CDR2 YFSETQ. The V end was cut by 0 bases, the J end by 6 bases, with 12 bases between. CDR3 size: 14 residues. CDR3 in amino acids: CASSLDRVTAEAFF. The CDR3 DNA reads TGCGCCAGCAGCTTGGACAGGGTGACGGCTGAAGCTTTCTTT. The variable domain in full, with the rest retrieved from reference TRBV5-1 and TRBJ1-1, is KAGVTQTPRYLIKTRGQQVTLSCSPISGHRSVSWYQQTPGQGLQFLFEYFSETQRNKGNFPGRFSGRQFSNSRSEMNVSTLELGDSALYLCASSLDRVTAEAFFGQGTRLTVV.

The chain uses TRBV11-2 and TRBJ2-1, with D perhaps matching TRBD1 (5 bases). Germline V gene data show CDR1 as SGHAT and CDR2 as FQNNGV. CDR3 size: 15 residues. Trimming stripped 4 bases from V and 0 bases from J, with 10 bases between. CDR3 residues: CASSSQASSYNEQFF. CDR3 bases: TGTGCCAGCAGCTCACAGGCGTCCTCCTACAATGAGCAGTTCTTC. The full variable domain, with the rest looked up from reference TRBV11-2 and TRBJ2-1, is EAGVAQSPRYKIIEKRQSVAFWCNPISGHATLYWYQQILGQGPKLLIQFQNNGVVDDSQLPKDRFSAERLKGVDSTLKIQPAKLEDSAVYLCASSSQASSYNEQFFGPGTRLTVL.

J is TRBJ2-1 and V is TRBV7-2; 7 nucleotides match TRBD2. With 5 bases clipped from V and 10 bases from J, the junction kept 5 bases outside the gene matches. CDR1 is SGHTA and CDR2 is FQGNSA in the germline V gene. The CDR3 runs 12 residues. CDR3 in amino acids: CASSPTSAEQFF. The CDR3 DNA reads TGTGCCAGCAGCCCTACTAGCGCCGAGCAGTTCTTC.

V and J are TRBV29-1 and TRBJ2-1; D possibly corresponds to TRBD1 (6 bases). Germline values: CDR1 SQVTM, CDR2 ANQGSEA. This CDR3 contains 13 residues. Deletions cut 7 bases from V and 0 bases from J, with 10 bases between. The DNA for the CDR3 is TGCAGCGGGAGACAGGACTCCTACAATGAGCAGTTCTTC. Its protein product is CSGRQDSYNEQFF.

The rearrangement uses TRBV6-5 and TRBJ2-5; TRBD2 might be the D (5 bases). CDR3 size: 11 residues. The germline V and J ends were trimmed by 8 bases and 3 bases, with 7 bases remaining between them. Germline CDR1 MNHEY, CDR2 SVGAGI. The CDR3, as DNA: TGTGCCAGCCTGCGGGAAGAGACCCAGTACTTC. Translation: CASLREETQYF.

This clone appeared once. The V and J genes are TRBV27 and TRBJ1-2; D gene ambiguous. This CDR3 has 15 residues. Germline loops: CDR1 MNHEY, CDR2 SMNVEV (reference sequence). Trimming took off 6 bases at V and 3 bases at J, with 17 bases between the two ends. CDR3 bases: TGTGCCAGCAGCCTCGGTCCGATCGGTCACTATGGCTACACCTTC. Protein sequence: CASSLGPIGHYGYTF.

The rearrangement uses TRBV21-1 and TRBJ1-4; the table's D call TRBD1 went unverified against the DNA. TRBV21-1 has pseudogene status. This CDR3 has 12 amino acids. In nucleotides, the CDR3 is TGTGCCAGCAGCAAACCACAAGAAAAACTGTTTTTT. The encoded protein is CASSKPQEKLFF.

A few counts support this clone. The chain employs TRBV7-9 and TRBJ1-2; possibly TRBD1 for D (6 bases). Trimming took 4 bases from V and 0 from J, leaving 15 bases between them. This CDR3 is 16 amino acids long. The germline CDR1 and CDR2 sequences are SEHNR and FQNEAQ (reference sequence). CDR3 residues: CASSYPRTVANYGYTF. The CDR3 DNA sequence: TGTGCCAGCAGCTACCCTCGGACAGTAGCTAACTATGGCTACACCTTC.

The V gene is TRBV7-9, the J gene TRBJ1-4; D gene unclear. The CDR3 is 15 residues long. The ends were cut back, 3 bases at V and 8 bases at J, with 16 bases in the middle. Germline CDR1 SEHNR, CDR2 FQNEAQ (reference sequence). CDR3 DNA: TGTGCCAGCAGCTTCTTCGGAGGGTTAGGGGAAAAACTGTTTTTT. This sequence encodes CASSFFGGLGEKLFF.

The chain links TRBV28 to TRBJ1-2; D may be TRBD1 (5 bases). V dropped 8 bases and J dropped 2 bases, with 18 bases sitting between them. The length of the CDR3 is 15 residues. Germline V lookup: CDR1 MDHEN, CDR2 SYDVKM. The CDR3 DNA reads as TGTGCCAGCTCCCCTCGGGGGAAGCGAAACTATGGCTACACCTTC. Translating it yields CASSPRGKRNYGYTF.

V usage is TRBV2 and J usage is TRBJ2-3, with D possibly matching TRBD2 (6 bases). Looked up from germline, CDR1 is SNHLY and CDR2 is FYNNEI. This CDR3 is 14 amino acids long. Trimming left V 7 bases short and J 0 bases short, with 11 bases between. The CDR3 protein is CASINGSSTDTQYF. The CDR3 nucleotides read TGTGCCAGCATCAACGGGAGTAGCACAGATACGCAGTATTTT. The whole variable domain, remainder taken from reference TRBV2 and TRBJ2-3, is EPEVTQTPSHQVTQMGQEVILRCVPISNHLYFYWYRQILGQKVEFLVSFYNNEISEKSEIFDDQFSVERPDGSNFTLKIRSTKLEDSAMYFCASINGSSTDTQYFGPGTRLTVL.

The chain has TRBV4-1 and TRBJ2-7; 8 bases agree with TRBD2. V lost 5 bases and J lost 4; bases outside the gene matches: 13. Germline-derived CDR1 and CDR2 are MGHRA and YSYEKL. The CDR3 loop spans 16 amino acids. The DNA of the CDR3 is TGCGCCAGCAGCACCTTTGGGGGACTAGATGGTTACGAGCAGTACTTC. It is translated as CASSTFGGLDGYEQYF.